Below are 7 T cell receptor beta chains sequenced from a single sample in a study of cytomegalovirus exposure and HLA in healthy donors. Use of 60 Vbeta and 13 Jbeta primers characterized the PCR. Repertoires were generated with immunoSEQ multiplex PCR, while TCRdb's copy carries only in-frame clones and drops some. The sample consists of around 130,000 clones, around 77% of them appearing once. Specimen: PBMCs. Source of these receptors: a man aged 25 to 40 in good health and CMV-seronegative.

This chain links TRBV4-3 with TRBJ2-1, with TRBD2 matching 11 bases. This CDR3 has 15 amino acids. Germline V lookup: CDR1 LGHNA, CDR2 YSLEER. The trim removed 0 bases at V and 9 bases at J, leaving 4 bases unmatched. The CDR3 reads CASSQDSGGASEQFF. CDR3 coding DNA: TGCGCCAGCAGCCAAGATAGCGGGGGGGCCTCTGAGCAGTTCTTC.

The chain combines TRBV15 with TRBJ1-4, with D maybe TRBD1 (5 bases). CDR3 size: 14 residues. Trimming took 3 bases from V and 6 from J, leaving 11 bases between them. Germline loops: CDR1 LNHNV, CDR2 YYDKDF (reference sequence). Here the CDR3 reads CATSSLGGYEKLFF. In nucleotides, the CDR3 is TGTGCCACCAGCAGCCTCGGGGGTTATGAAAAACTGTTTTTT. Filled out from reference TRBV15 and TRBJ1-4, the complete variable domain reads DAMVIQNPRYQVTQFGKPVTLSCSQTLNHNVMYWYQQKSSQAPKLLFHYYDKDFNNEADTPDNFQSRRPNTSFCFLDIRSPGLGDTAMYLCATSSLGGYEKLFFGSGTQLSVL.

V usage is TRBV7-9 and J usage is TRBJ2-2; D possibly corresponds to TRBD2 (6 bases). Germline V lookup: CDR1 SEHNR, CDR2 FQNEAQ (reference sequence). V lost 6 bases and J 4 bases, leaving 18 bases between the germline ends. CDR3 size: 16 residues. The CDR3 region is CASRKDAGPPTGELFF. CDR3 DNA sequence: TGTGCCAGCAGAAAAGATGCGGGGCCCCCCACCGGGGAGCTGTTTTTT.

V and J are TRBV15 and TRBJ2-2; 9 nucleotides line up with TRBD2. Germline V CDR1 and CDR2: LNHNV, YYDKDF (reference sequence). The CDR3 sequence is 17 residues long. Trimming removed 0 bases from V and 5 bases from J; junction bases left unmatched: 7. The CDR3 spells CATSRDGGRGRTGELFF. CDR3 nucleotides: TGTGCCACCAGCAGAGATGGCGGGAGGGGCAGGACCGGGGAGCTGTTTTTT. Full variable domain (remainder filled in from reference TRBV15 and TRBJ2-2): DAMVIQNPRYQVTQFGKPVTLSCSQTLNHNVMYWYQQKSSQAPKLLFHYYDKDFNNEADTPDNFQSRRPNTSFCFLDIRSPGLGDTAMYLCATSRDGGRGRTGELFFGEGSRLTVL.

The chain combines TRBV5-4 with TRBJ2-7, with TRBD2 matching 9 bases. The CDR3 is 15 amino acids. The ends lost 7 bases at V and 7 bases at J; junction bases unmatched: 15. Germline V gives CDR1 SGHNT, CDR2 YYREEE (reference sequence). CDR3 in DNA: TGTGCCAGCGCCGAGGGCGGGGGGGATCTGAGGGAGCAGTACTTC. It encodes CASAEGGGDLREQYF.

The rearrangement joins TRBV28 to TRBJ2-5, with 12 bases lining up with TRBD2. The CDR3 covers 17 residues. The J segment lost 5 bases and the V segment lost 4 bases, leaving 11 bases of the junction unmatched. CDR1 and CDR2 from the germline V gene are MDHEN and SYDVKM. CDR3 DNA sequence: TGTGCCAGCAGTTCCGGACTAGCGGGGCTGCCAGGGGAGACCCAGTACTTC. Amino acid sequence: CASSSGLAGLPGETQYF.

In this sample, this clone turned up a few times. V gene TRBV6-4 combines with J gene TRBJ2-3; a possible D gene is TRBD2 (7 bases). V gave up 0 bases and J gave up 5 bases, with 12 bases separating them. CDR1 and CDR2 (germline): MRHNA, SNTAGT. This CDR3 contains 15 residues. In DNA form, the CDR3 reads TGTGCCAGCAGTGACTCGACGGGGGGCAGAGATACGCAGTATTTT. Translation: CASSDSTGGRDTQYF.